This T cell receptor (beta chain) was sequenced in a study of molecular identifiers for immune sequencing clone quantification. Study background: For replicates, RNA isolated from roughly 20,000 or 100,000 naive CD8 cells was divided into five portions, of which four were sequenced.

In this sample, this clonotype turned up many times. Its matching antigen is unknown. Study results and caveats: Naive cells had under 1% of molecules in clones above 20 RNA copies, effectors over 99%.

Previously described methods and listed TCR primers were employed for the bulk TCR libraries. TCRdb redid the calling of the PCR reads with MiXCR, one entry per CDR3 protein. The sample holds about 500,000 distinct CDR3 sequences, around 23% seen once. The CDR3 covers 15 residues. Losses at the gene ends were 4 bases for V and 1 base for J; bases not matched to a gene: 6. CDR1 and CDR2 (germline): MDHEN, SYDVKM. The sequence derives from a human donor in good health. Some libraries in this study had Jurkat cell RNA spiked in. The rearrangement links TRBV28 to TRBJ2-5; 7 bases line up with TRBD1. Input material: naive CD8+ T cells from blood, with Jurkat cell RNA spiked in. Described subset: FACS-sorted CD8+CD4-CCR7+CD45RA+ naive T cells. CDR3 protein: CASSYRGPTQETQYF. The CDR3 nucleotides are TGTGCCAGCAGTTACAGGGGCCCAACCCAAGAGACCCAGTACTTC. Drawing the rest from reference TRBV28 and TRBJ2-5, the complete variable domain is DVKVTQSSRYLVKRTGEKVFLECVQDMDHENMFWYRQDPGLGLRLIYFSYDVKMKEKGDIPEGYSVSREKKERFSLILESASTNQTSMYLCASSYRGPTQETQYFGPGTRLLVL.